The rows below give T cell receptor beta chains drawn from one sample of a study of T cells expressing NK-cell markers. TCRdb re-called the 5' RACE reads and gives one entry per CDR3 protein, without DNA. In total, the table holds about 550,000 distinct CDR3 sequences. Sequencing used blood T cells: a sorted CD56 or NKG2C T cell subset, CD4+ or CD8+ T cells, or bulk PBMC T cells (not recorded which). Receptors originate from a man aged 18 to 35 in good health. CDR3s include the opening cysteine and the closing phenylalanine or tryptophan.

j_call: TRBJ1-1
v_call: TRBV11-2
cdr3_aa: CASSIPTLGAEAFF

j_call: TRBJ2-7
v_call: TRBV7-2
cdr3_aa: CASSLGQGRAYEQYF

j_call: TRBJ2-1
v_call: TRBV7-2
cdr3_aa: CASSLRRLLAYNEQFF

j_call: TRBJ1-5
v_call: TRBV29-1
cdr3_aa: CSVQQGGSQPQHF

j_call: TRBJ2-7
v_call: TRBV7-2
cdr3_aa: CASSLESGVSSYEQYF

j_call: TRBJ1-5
v_call: TRBV28
cdr3_aa: CASSPERLGLNQPQHF

j_call: TRBJ1-1
v_call: TRBV12-3/TRBV12-4
cdr3_aa: CASSLGSLGNTEAFF

j_call: TRBJ2-5
v_call: TRBV29-1
cdr3_aa: CSVETGGETQYF

j_call: TRBJ2-5
v_call: TRBV10-3
cdr3_aa: CAIRGSGTQETQYF

j_call: TRBJ1-1
v_call: TRBV6-5
cdr3_aa: CASSYEGLNTEAFF

j_call: TRBJ2-2
v_call: TRBV7-9
cdr3_aa: CASSFPGRNANTGELFF

j_call: TRBJ2-3
v_call: TRBV12-3/TRBV12-4
cdr3_aa: CASTPSGRGTDTQYF

j_call: TRBJ1-5
v_call: TRBV28
cdr3_aa: CASISQVRPQPQHF

j_call: TRBJ2-2
v_call: TRBV12-3/TRBV12-4
cdr3_aa: CASSYGQGMNTGELFF

j_call: TRBJ1-6
v_call: TRBV6-5
cdr3_aa: CASSYWLDRVPSPLHF

j_call: TRBJ2-7
v_call: TRBV6-5
cdr3_aa: CASRTTSGGLYEQYF

j_call: TRBJ2-1
v_call: TRBV29-1
cdr3_aa: CSVDQRFKYNEQFF

j_call: TRBJ2-3
v_call: TRBV24-1
cdr3_aa: CATSDDGRSTDTQYF

j_call: TRBJ1-2
v_call: TRBV5-1
cdr3_aa: CASSLGQGANYGYTF